The rows below give T cell receptor beta chains drawn from one sample of a study of blood T cell repertoires in COVID-19. Assay: immunoSEQ multiplex PCR; the TCRdb copy retains only in-frame clones and omits some. The table shows roughly 200,000 clones, with around four fifths occurring only once. What was sequenced was peripheral blood. The receptors shown here come from a man between 40 and 49 years old with active or convalescent COVID-19. CDR3s include the opening cysteine and the closing phenylalanine or tryptophan. Fields, in order: D gene, V gene, J gene, clone size, CDR3 DNA, CDR3 protein. The D gene is left open where the match is weak. Size is omitted from some rows. Given values are once, few, many or a class for expanded clones.

d_gene: TRBD2; v_gene: TRBV6-6; j_gene: TRBJ2-5; abundance: NA; CDR3nt: TGTGCCAGCACCCGATGGGGGGGGCAAGAGACCCAGTACTTC; CDR3aa: CASTRWGGQETQYF
d_gene: TRBD1; v_gene: TRBV5-4; j_gene: TRBJ2-1; abundance: NA; CDR3nt: TGTGCCAGCAGCGGTCAGGGGGAGAATGAGCAGTTCTTC; CDR3aa: CASSGQGENEQFF
d_gene: NA; v_gene: TRBV7-2; j_gene: TRBJ1-5; abundance: NA; CDR3nt: TGTGCCAGCAGTCGAGCTCTCCGTCAGCCCCAGCATTTT; CDR3aa: CASSRALRQPQHF
d_gene: NA; v_gene: TRBV7-2; j_gene: TRBJ1-4; abundance: NA; CDR3nt: TGTGCCAGCAGCCGGGGACTGACTAATGAAAAACTGTTTTTT; CDR3aa: CASSRGLTNEKLFF
d_gene: TRBD1; v_gene: TRBV4-1; j_gene: TRBJ2-7; abundance: NA; CDR3nt: TGCGCCAGCAGCCAATCCGGGACAGGGACCTACGAGCAGTACTTC; CDR3aa: CASSQSGTGTYEQYF
d_gene: NA; v_gene: TRBV9; j_gene: TRBJ1-5; abundance: NA; CDR3nt: TGTGCCAGCAGCGTAGCTCGGGGGGTCAATCAGCCCCAGCATTTT; CDR3aa: CASSVARGVNQPQHF
d_gene: NA; v_gene: TRBV29-1; j_gene: TRBJ2-7; abundance: NA; CDR3nt: TGCAGCGTTGGTGAGGATTACTACGAGCAGTACTTC; CDR3aa: CSVGEDYYEQYF
d_gene: NA; v_gene: TRBV19; j_gene: TRBJ2-7; abundance: once; CDR3nt: TGTGCCAGTAGTGACCCGGCGGGGACCGAGCAGTACTTC; CDR3aa: CASSDPAGTEQYF
d_gene: TRBD2; v_gene: TRBV3-1/TRBV3-2; j_gene: TRBJ2-5; abundance: NA; CDR3nt: TGTGCCAGCAGCCAAGGCCGGACTAGCGCAGTGGAAGAGACCCAGTACTTC; CDR3aa: CASSQGRTSAVEETQYF
d_gene: NA; v_gene: TRBV6-6; j_gene: TRBJ2-3; abundance: NA; CDR3nt: TGTGCCAGCAGACTCCCAGGGGAGGGAGATACGCAGTATTTT; CDR3aa: CASRLPGEGDTQYF
d_gene: TRBD1; v_gene: TRBV7-9; j_gene: TRBJ1-4; abundance: NA; CDR3nt: TGTGCCAGCAGCCCATGGACAGGGAATGAAAAACTGTTTTTT; CDR3aa: CASSPWTGNEKLFF
d_gene: TRBD1; v_gene: TRBV4-1; j_gene: TRBJ2-3; abundance: NA; CDR3nt: TGCGCCAGCAGCAACAGGTACGGCGGGGACAGGGGGCTCACAGATACGCAGTATTTT; CDR3aa: CASSNRYGGDRGLTDTQYF
d_gene: NA; v_gene: TRBV19; j_gene: TRBJ2-3; abundance: NA; CDR3nt: TGTGCCAGTAGGTCTTGGGGGGGGGCCCTGGATACGCAGTATTTT; CDR3aa: CASRSWGGALDTQYF
d_gene: NA; v_gene: TRBV19; j_gene: TRBJ2-7; abundance: NA; CDR3nt: TGTGCCAGTAGTCCCCACCTAAGCTCCTACGAGCAGTACTTC; CDR3aa: CASSPHLSSYEQYF
d_gene: TRBD2; v_gene: TRBV25-1; j_gene: TRBJ2-5; abundance: once; CDR3nt: TGTGCCAGCAGTGAGGCTAGCGGGGGAGAGACCCAGTACTTC; CDR3aa: CASSEASGGETQYF
d_gene: NA; v_gene: TRBV28; j_gene: TRBJ1-1; abundance: NA; CDR3nt: TGTGCCAGCAGTTCCCCCAGGGCACTGAACACTGAAGCTTTCTTT; CDR3aa: CASSSPRALNTEAFF
d_gene: NA; v_gene: TRBV6-5; j_gene: TRBJ2-2; abundance: NA; CDR3nt: TGTGCCAGCAGTTACTCCGGACAGTCGACCGGGGAGCTGTTTTTT; CDR3aa: CASSYSGQSTGELFF
d_gene: TRBD1; v_gene: TRBV5-4; j_gene: TRBJ1-1; abundance: NA; CDR3nt: TGTGCCAGCAGCTTGGAACAGGGGATCACTGAAGCTTTCTTT; CDR3aa: CASSLEQGITEAFF
d_gene: NA; v_gene: TRBV18; j_gene: TRBJ2-3; abundance: NA; CDR3nt: TGTGCCAGCTCACCTTACGGACACAAGGATACGCAGTATTTT; CDR3aa: CASSPYGHKDTQYF
d_gene: NA; v_gene: TRBV4-2; j_gene: TRBJ2-7; abundance: NA; CDR3nt: TGTGCCAGCAGCCCAGGGACGGGACTGTTTGCCTACGAGCAGTACTTC; CDR3aa: CASSPGTGLFAYEQYF
d_gene: NA; v_gene: TRBV25-1; j_gene: TRBJ2-1; abundance: NA; CDR3nt: TGTGCCAGCAGTGATGGGAGCGAGAGCTACAATGAGCAGTTCTTC; CDR3aa: CASSDGSESYNEQFF
d_gene: TRBD1; v_gene: TRBV7-9; j_gene: TRBJ2-2; abundance: NA; CDR3nt: TGTGCCAGCAGCTTAGTAACAGGGGCCGGGGAGCTGTTTTTT; CDR3aa: CASSLVTGAGELFF
d_gene: TRBD2; v_gene: TRBV7-2; j_gene: TRBJ2-1; abundance: NA; CDR3nt: TGTGCCAGCAGCTCCTCGGGACTAGCGGGAAGGAATGAGCAGTTCTTC; CDR3aa: CASSSSGLAGRNEQFF
d_gene: NA; v_gene: TRBV3-1/TRBV3-2; j_gene: TRBJ2-1; abundance: NA; CDR3nt: TGTGCCAGCAGCCAAGTGGGGGGCTCCTACAATGAGCAGTTCTTC; CDR3aa: CASSQVGGSYNEQFF
d_gene: NA; v_gene: TRBV21-1; j_gene: TRBJ2-2; abundance: few; CDR3nt: TGTGCCAGCAGCAAAAGCGGGGTCGGCTCACCGAACACCGGGGAGCTGTTTTTT; CDR3aa: CASSKSGVGSPNTGELFF
d_gene: TRBD1; v_gene: TRBV19; j_gene: TRBJ1-2; abundance: NA; CDR3nt: TGTGCCAGTAGTATTGTTTCAGGGGGTGTGGACTATGGCTACACCTTC; CDR3aa: CASSIVSGGVDYGYTF
d_gene: TRBD1; v_gene: TRBV3-1/TRBV3-2; j_gene: TRBJ1-1; abundance: once; CDR3nt: TGTGCCAGCAGCCAACACCCGGGACAGGGCGACTGGCGGGAGGCTGAAGCTTTCTTT; CDR3aa: CASSQHPGQGDWREAEAFF
d_gene: NA; v_gene: TRBV6-4; j_gene: TRBJ1-2; abundance: once; CDR3nt: TGTGCCACCCACGCAAGGACAGTTAATGGCTACACCTTC; CDR3aa: CATHARTVNGYTF
d_gene: NA; v_gene: TRBV6-5; j_gene: TRBJ1-2; abundance: NA; CDR3nt: TGTGCCAGCAGTTACGGCTTAAGTGATGGCTACACCTTC; CDR3aa: CASSYGLSDGYTF
d_gene: NA; v_gene: TRBV6-6; j_gene: TRBJ1-3; abundance: NA; CDR3nt: TGTGCCAGCAGTTACGGCGGCTCTGGAAACACCATATATTTT; CDR3aa: CASSYGGSGNTIYF
d_gene: NA; v_gene: TRBV7-3; j_gene: TRBJ2-1; abundance: NA; CDR3nt: TGTGCCAGCAGCGCCCAGGGCGGTTCCTACAATGAGCAGTTCTTC; CDR3aa: CASSAQGGSYNEQFF
d_gene: NA; v_gene: TRBV5-1; j_gene: TRBJ1-6; abundance: few; CDR3nt: TGCGCCAGCAGCTTGGCAGGGAATACTATCGATTCACCCCTCCACTTT; CDR3aa: CASSLAGNTIDSPLHF
d_gene: NA; v_gene: TRBV24-1; j_gene: TRBJ1-1; abundance: NA; CDR3nt: TGTGCCACCAGTGACTTCAGGGGAACTGAAGCTTTCTTT; CDR3aa: CATSDFRGTEAFF
d_gene: TRBD2; v_gene: TRBV5-4; j_gene: TRBJ2-7; abundance: NA; CDR3nt: TGTGCCAGCAGCCCCGGGGGGGGCTACGAGCAGTACTTC; CDR3aa: CASSPGGGYEQYF
d_gene: TRBD1; v_gene: TRBV5-1; j_gene: TRBJ2-7; abundance: NA; CDR3nt: TGCGCCAGCAGCAAGGATGGGACAGGGTATCACGAGCAGTACTTC; CDR3aa: CASSKDGTGYHEQYF
d_gene: TRBD2; v_gene: TRBV7-8; j_gene: TRBJ2-5; abundance: NA; CDR3nt: TGTGCCAGCAGCTTAACGCGGGGGGGATCAACAAGGGAGACCCAGTACTTC; CDR3aa: CASSLTRGGSTRETQYF
d_gene: NA; v_gene: TRBV6-6; j_gene: TRBJ1-5; abundance: NA; CDR3nt: TGTGCCAGCCTCAGGGGAGTCAATCAGCCCCAGCATTTT; CDR3aa: CASLRGVNQPQHF
d_gene: TRBD1; v_gene: TRBV7-6; j_gene: TRBJ1-5; abundance: NA; CDR3nt: TGTGCCAGCAGCTTAGGAGACAGGGTGGGTCAGCCCCAGCATTTT; CDR3aa: CASSLGDRVGQPQHF
d_gene: TRBD1; v_gene: TRBV10-1; j_gene: TRBJ2-7; abundance: NA; CDR3nt: TGCGCCAGCAGTGAAGGACAGGCCGCCTACGAGCAGTACTTC; CDR3aa: CASSEGQAAYEQYF
d_gene: NA; v_gene: TRBV2; j_gene: TRBJ2-6; abundance: NA; CDR3nt: TGTGCCAACTCGGTTAACTCTGGGGCCAACGTCCTGACTTTC; CDR3aa: CANSVNSGANVLTF
d_gene: NA; v_gene: TRBV6-4; j_gene: TRBJ1-5; abundance: NA; CDR3nt: TGTGCCAGCAGTACTAATACCGGGGGCAATCAGCCCCAGCATTTT; CDR3aa: CASSTNTGGNQPQHF
d_gene: TRBD2; v_gene: TRBV7-2; j_gene: TRBJ2-7; abundance: NA; CDR3nt: TGTGCCAGCAGCCTTAGACTAGCGGCGCGGGGCGAGCAGTACTTC; CDR3aa: CASSLRLAARGEQYF
d_gene: TRBD1; v_gene: TRBV4-3; j_gene: TRBJ2-1; abundance: NA; CDR3nt: TGCGCCAGCAGCCATGGTACAGGGGCGAGGGAGCAGTTCTTC; CDR3aa: CASSHGTGAREQFF
d_gene: NA; v_gene: TRBV7-9; j_gene: TRBJ1-2; abundance: NA; CDR3nt: TGTGCCAGCAGCTCTGAGGCCCTCTATGGCTACACCTTC; CDR3aa: CASSSEALYGYTF
d_gene: TRBD1; v_gene: TRBV9; j_gene: TRBJ2-3; abundance: NA; CDR3nt: TGTGCCAGCAGCCGCACAGGGGGCTGGACAGATACGCAGTATTTT; CDR3aa: CASSRTGGWTDTQYF
d_gene: NA; v_gene: TRBV25-1; j_gene: TRBJ2-7; abundance: once; CDR3nt: TGTGCCAGCAGTGGGTCATCCCGAGAGGTGGAGTACTTC; CDR3aa: CASSGSSREVEYF
d_gene: NA; v_gene: TRBV30; j_gene: TRBJ2-3; abundance: NA; CDR3nt: TGTGCCTGGAGGGGGGGGCCCCTGAGCACAGATACGCAGTATTTT; CDR3aa: CAWRGGPLSTDTQYF
d_gene: NA; v_gene: TRBV6-5; j_gene: TRBJ2-1; abundance: NA; CDR3nt: TGTGCCAGCCGGCTCTTAGCGGTATCCTACAATGAGCAGTTCTTC; CDR3aa: CASRLLAVSYNEQFF